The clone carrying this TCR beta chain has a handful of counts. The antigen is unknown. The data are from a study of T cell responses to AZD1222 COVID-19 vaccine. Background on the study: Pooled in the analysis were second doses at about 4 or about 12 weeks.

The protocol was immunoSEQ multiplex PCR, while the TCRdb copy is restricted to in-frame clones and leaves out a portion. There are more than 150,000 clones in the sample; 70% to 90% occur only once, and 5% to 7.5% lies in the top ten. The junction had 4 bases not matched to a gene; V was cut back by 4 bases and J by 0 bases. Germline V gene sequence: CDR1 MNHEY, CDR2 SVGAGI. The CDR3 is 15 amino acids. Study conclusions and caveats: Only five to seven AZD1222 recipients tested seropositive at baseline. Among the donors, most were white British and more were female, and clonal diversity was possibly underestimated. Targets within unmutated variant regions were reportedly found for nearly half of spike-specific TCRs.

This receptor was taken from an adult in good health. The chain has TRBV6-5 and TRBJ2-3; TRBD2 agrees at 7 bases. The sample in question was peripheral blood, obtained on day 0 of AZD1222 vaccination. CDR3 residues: CASSSAGVSTDTQYF. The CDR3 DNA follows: TGTGCCAGCAGTTCGGCGGGGGTTAGCACAGATACGCAGTATTTT.